The clone carrying this TCR beta chain occurred many times. Its antigen remains unknown. The CDR3 covers 17 residues. Trimming took 0 bases from V and 1 from J; bases not matched to a gene: 3. The entry originates in a study of T-cell reconstitution after alpha-beta-depleted transplantation in children. Regarding the study as a whole: Some patients' high day-60 TCRbeta diversity was attributed to recipient cells surviving conditioning. Several hundred expanded graft clones reportedly were the source of alpha-beta T cells about two months after transplant. After one year, T-cell counts and TCRbeta diversity mostly came from new T cells.

Unique molecular identifiers were built into the TCRbeta library. MiXCR, run by TCRdb on the PCR reads, gives a single entry per CDR3 protein. The sample records roughly 200,000 distinct CDR3 sequences, 7% to 9% being singletons. The TCR was taken from a male patient aged 2-10 years who had a stem cell transplant for acute myeloid leukemia, so the T cells may come from the graft donor. The specimen was PBMCs, mostly from graft donor cells, collected 360 days after TCRalphabeta/CD19-depleted stem cell transplant. This chain joins TRBV12-3 or TRBV12-4 and TRBJ2-3, with 11 bases matching TRBD2. The CDR3 bases are TGTGCCAGCAGTTTAGCAGGGACTAGCGGACGCACAGATACGCAGTATTTT. Translated, it gives CASSLAGTSGRTDTQYF.